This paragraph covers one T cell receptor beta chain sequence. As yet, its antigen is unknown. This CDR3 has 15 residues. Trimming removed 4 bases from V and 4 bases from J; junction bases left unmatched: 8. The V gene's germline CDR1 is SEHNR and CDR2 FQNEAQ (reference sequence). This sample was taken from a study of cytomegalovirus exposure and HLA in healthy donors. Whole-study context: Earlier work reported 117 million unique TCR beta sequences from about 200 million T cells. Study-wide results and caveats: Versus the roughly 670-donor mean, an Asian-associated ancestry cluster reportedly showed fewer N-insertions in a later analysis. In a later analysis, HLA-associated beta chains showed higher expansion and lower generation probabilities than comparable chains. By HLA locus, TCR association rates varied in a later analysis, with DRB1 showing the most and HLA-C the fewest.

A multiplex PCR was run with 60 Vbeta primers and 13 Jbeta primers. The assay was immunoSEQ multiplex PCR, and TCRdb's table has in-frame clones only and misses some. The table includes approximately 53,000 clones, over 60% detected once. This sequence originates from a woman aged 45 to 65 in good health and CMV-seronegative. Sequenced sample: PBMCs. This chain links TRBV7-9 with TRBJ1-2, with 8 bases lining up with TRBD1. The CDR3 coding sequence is TGTGCCAGCAGCTCGACAGGGGTGGATATCTATGGCTACACCTTC. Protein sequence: CASSSTGVDIYGYTF.